This T cell receptor (beta chain) was documented in a study of OX40 agonist ivuxolimab in advanced cancers. Profiling relied on immunoSEQ multiplex PCR, and the TCRdb table lists in-frame clones only, not all of them. The sample yields under 40,000 clones, about 83% seen once. V gave up 9 bases and J gave up 4 bases, with 10 bases separating them. The germline gives CDR1 ENHRY, CDR2 SYGVKD. CDR3 length: 13 residues. V gene TRBV10-3 combines with J gene TRBJ2-6; D may be TRBD1 (5 bases). The receptor's source is an adult with an advanced solid tumor such as melanoma, head and neck, liver or kidney cancer. Sequenced here: CD4+ or CD8+ T cells sorted from blood, sampled in a trial of the OX40 agonist ivuxolimab. The CDR3 spells CAISGKGANVLTF. The CDR3 nucleotides are TGTGCCATTTCAGGGAAGGGGGCCAACGTCCTGACTTTC.